The rows below give T cell receptor beta chains drawn from one sample of a study of T-cell reconstitution after alpha-beta-depleted transplantation in children. TCRdb recomputed calls from the PCR reads with MiXCR, one row per CDR3 protein. The repertoire has approximately 1,000,000 distinct CDR3 sequences, less than 30% of them found once; the top ten carry under 30%. This material consisted of PBMCs, mostly from graft donor cells, taken 360 days after TCRalphabeta/CD19-depleted stem cell transplant. The receptors here all came from a boy under two years old who had a stem cell transplant for SCID, so the T cells may come from the graft donor. Both conserved end residues are part of each CDR3. D genes are given only for firm matches. Expanded clones are given a class, and other clones once, few, many or no size at all.

cdr3_length j_call d_call clone_size v_call cdr3_nt cdr3_aa
13 TRBJ2-1 TRBD2 NA TRBV4-1 TGCGCCAGCCAGCGGGGGGCCTACAATGAGCAGTTCTTC CASQRGAYNEQFF
12 TRBJ2-2 NA few TRBV7-9 TGTGCCAGCCCCTTGCCAGCCGGGGAGCTGTTTTTT CASPLPAGELFF
14 TRBJ2-5 NA NA TRBV7-2 TGTGCCAGCAGCTTTTTAACCCCAGGGGAGGCCCAGTACTTC CASSFLTPGEAQYF
15 TRBJ2-2 NA NA TRBV20-1 TGCAGTGCTAGAGAAGGGGAGGTTTTCACCGGGGAGCTGTTTTTT CSAREGEVFTGELFF
15 TRBJ2-1 TRBD1 NA TRBV12-3/TRBV12-4 TGTGCCAGTATGACAGGGGGGGCGTCCTACAATGAGCAGTTCTTC CASMTGGASYNEQFF
14 TRBJ2-1 NA NA TRBV25-1 TGTGCCAGCAGTGAATTATTTGGCTACAATGAGCAGTTCTTC CASSELFGYNEQFF
13 TRBJ1-1 NA NA TRBV5-1 TGCGCCAGCACGGCAGATCTGAACACTGAAGCTTTCTTT CASTADLNTEAFF
17 TRBJ2-3 TRBD2 NA TRBV5-1 TGCGCCAGCAGCTGGGGACTAGCCCCACAGAGTGGCGATACGCAGTATTTT CASSWGLAPQSGDTQYF
16 TRBJ2-1 TRBD2 NA TRBV2 TGTGCCAGCAGTGAACTAGCGGGGGGCATAGGGAATGAGCAGTTCTTC CASSELAGGIGNEQFF
14 TRBJ2-3 NA NA TRBV20-1 TGCAGTGCCGGTGTGCGGGGGCCAACTTATACGCAGTATTTT CSAGVRGPTYTQYF
14 TRBJ2-7 TRBD1 NA TRBV5-5 TGTGCCAGCAGCTCAAGGGACAGTGGGCGCGAGCAGTACTTC CASSSRDSGREQYF
12 TRBJ2-1 TRBD1 few TRBV29-1 TGCAGCGCATCGGACAGGGGGTATGAGCAGTTCTTC CSASDRGYEQFF
17 TRBJ2-1 TRBD2 NA TRBV4-2 TGTGCCAGCAGCCAAGATGGCCGGGGGGGAACCTACAATGAGCAGTTCTTC CASSQDGRGGTYNEQFF
13 TRBJ1-6 NA NA TRBV27 TGTGCCAGCAGTAGAGGGAAGGGGGCACCCCTCCACTTT CASSRGKGAPLHF
13 TRBJ1-5 TRBD1 NA TRBV20-1 TGCAGTGCCCGACAGGGGCACAATCAGCCCCAGCATTTT CSARQGHNQPQHF
14 TRBJ2-7 NA NA TRBV12-3/TRBV12-4 TGTGCCAGCAGCTCAGGGCAGGGGCACTACGAGCAGTACTTC CASSSGQGHYEQYF
15 TRBJ1-5 NA few TRBV9 TGTGCCAGCAGCCCACACGTTGGGGGCAATCAGCCCCAGCATTTT CASSPHVGGNQPQHF
13 TRBJ2-1 TRBD2 NA TRBV19 TGTGCCAGTAATCGGGGGGGGTTGGATGAGCAGTTCTTC CASNRGGLDEQFF
11 TRBJ2-7 NA NA TRBV20-1 TGCAGTGCTGGGCGTCGGTACGAGCAGTACTTC CSAGRRYEQYF
16 TRBJ2-1 TRBD2 NA TRBV20-1 TGCAGTGCTAGCCCTAGCGGGGGGCTCCTCTACAATGAGCAGTTCTTC CSASPSGGLLYNEQFF
15 TRBJ2-3 NA few TRBV2 TGTGCCAGCACCCTCACAGGGCGGGGGACAGATACGCAGTATTTT CASTLTGRGTDTQYF
19 TRBJ2-2 NA NA TRBV11-1 TGTGCCAGCAGCTCTACCCTTTGGGTGGGACCAGGAGGCACCGGGGAGCTGTTTTTT CASSSTLWVGPGGTGELFF
14 TRBJ2-3 TRBD2 NA TRBV7-9 TGTGCCAGCAGCCGGACTAGCTCCACAGATACGCAGTATTTT CASSRTSSTDTQYF
15 TRBJ2-5 NA few TRBV4-2 TGTGCCAGCAGCCAAGCAGAGGGGAATAGGGAGACCCAGTACTTC CASSQAEGNRETQYF
14 TRBJ2-7 NA NA TRBV5-1 TGCGCCAGCAGCCCCGGATCTAGCCAGGGCGAGCAGTACTTC CASSPGSSQGEQYF
15 TRBJ2-7 NA few TRBV28 TGTGCCAGCAGCTTTTCCCATCTCAGTCCCGGCGAGCAGTACTTC CASSFSHLSPGEQYF
13 TRBJ2-5 TRBD2 NA TRBV5-1 TGCGCCAGCACCGGAATACTAGCGGGGACCCAGTACTTC CASTGILAGTQYF
15 TRBJ1-1 NA few TRBV20-1 TGCAGTGCTAGTCGAGAGGACAGCTTGAACACTGAAGCTTTCTTT CSASREDSLNTEAFF
15 TRBJ2-7 TRBD2 few TRBV3-1 TGTGCCAGCAGCCAAGGCCGACTAGCGGGGTACGAGCAGTACTTC CASSQGRLAGYEQYF
12 TRBJ2-5 NA NA TRBV28 TGTGCCAGCAGCCTCGTTAAAGAGACCCAGTACTTC CASSLVKETQYF
13 TRBJ2-5 NA few TRBV28 TGTGCCAGCAGTTTAATAGAAGGGGAGACCCAGTACTTC CASSLIEGETQYF
11 TRBJ1-1 NA few TRBV20-1 TGCAGTGCCGGACAGAGCACTGAAGCTTTCTTT CSAGQSTEAFF
10 TRBJ2-7 NA NA TRBV29-1 TGCAGCGTTGAGAGGGACCCGCAGTACTTC CSVERDPQYF
16 TRBJ1-4 NA NA TRBV15 TGTGCCACCAGCAGAGACGGGCAGACCATAAAGGAGGAACTGTTTTTT CATSRDGQTIKEELFF
15 TRBJ2-3 NA few TRBV5-6 TGTGCCAGCAGCTTGGGTACACCTTACACAGATACGCAGTATTTT CASSLGTPYTDTQYF
18 TRBJ2-2 TRBD2 NA TRBV5-1 TGCGCCAGCAGATGGAGTCTAGCGGGGGGAAAGAACACCGGGGAGCTGTTTTTT CASRWSLAGGKNTGELFF